These 8 T cell receptor beta chains originate from one sample sequenced in a study of blood T cell repertoires in COVID-19. Measured with immunoSEQ multiplex PCR; TCRdb has only the in-frame clones, and not every one. Seen here are approximately 400,000 clones, approximately 93% observed once, and the top ten hold around 0.86%. The sequenced sample was PBMCs or T cells enriched from blood (not recorded which). The origin of the receptors is a woman in her thirties or forties who had been exposed to COVID-19.

The CDR3 DNA is TGTGCCTGGAGTTGGAGAAATGGCTACACCTTC. It is translated as CAWSWRNGYTF. This rearrangement joins TRBV30 to TRBJ1-2; no reliable D call. Trimming cost V 2 bases and J 6 bases, with 7 bases left between them. Germline V gene data show CDR1 as GTSNPN and CDR2 as SVGIG (reference sequence). There are 11 residues in the CDR3.

The CDR3 nucleotides are TGTGCCTGGACCCCCCCGCGGGGGGCTTGGGATGAGCAGTTCTTC. Translated, it gives CAWTPPRGAWDEQFF. This rearrangement joins TRBV30 to TRBJ2-1, with 8 bases lining up with TRBD2. The germline V gene has CDR1 GTSNPN and CDR2 SVGIG (reference sequence). J was trimmed by 8 bases and V by 4 bases; bases with no gene match: 13. The CDR3 loop spans 15 amino acids.

The J gene is TRBJ1-2, the V gene TRBV2; the match to TRBD1 covers 8 bases. The CDR3 is 13 residues long. Germline CDR1 is SNHLY and CDR2 is FYNNEI. Trimming removed 6 bases from V and 3 bases from J; junction bases left unmatched: 3. The CDR3 protein is CASSRGRDYGYTF. For the CDR3, the DNA is TGTGCCAGCAGCAGGGGGCGCGACTATGGCTACACCTTC.

This sequence joins TRBV2 and TRBJ2-1; D might be TRBD2 (6 bases). CDR1 and CDR2 (germline): SNHLY, FYNNEI. V was shortened by 6 bases and J by 6 bases, with 15 bases between the two germline ends. The CDR3 sequence is 14 residues long. DNA of the CDR3: TGTGCCAGCAGGGCGGGGAGGAGTAGCAATGAGCAGTTCTTC. Translation: CASRAGRSSNEQFF.

This sequence joins TRBV18 and TRBJ2-1; D possibly corresponds to TRBD2 (6 bases). The germline CDR1 and CDR2 sequences are KGHSH and LQKENI. The V end lost 1 base, the J end lost 5 bases, and 24 bases lay between the germline ends. This CDR3 spans 19 amino acids. The CDR3 DNA reads as TGTGCCAGCTCACCACTGGACGGGAGTCGGTCAAGAACCCACAATGAGCAGTTCTTC. It encodes CASSPLDGSRSRTHNEQFF.

A remark on this clone: In the same sample, other DNA sequences code for this CDR3. This rearrangement joins TRBV5-6 to TRBJ1-5, with a weak D call TRBD1 (5 bases). Trimming left V 1 base short and J 1 base short, with 12 bases between. In germline, CDR1 is SGHDT, CDR2 YYEEEE. The CDR3 is 16 residues long. CDR3: CASSLRGGGSNQPQHF. The CDR3 DNA reads TGTGCCAGCAGCTTGCGGGGGGGAGGAAGCAATCAGCCCCAGCATTTT.

The chain carries TRBV4-1 and TRBJ1-5; possible D gene TRBD1, 5 bases. V was pared by 1 base and J by 1 base, with 11 bases between. This CDR3 comprises 16 residues. CDR1 is MGHRA and CDR2 is YSYEKL in the germline V gene. The CDR3 here is CASSQVPQGSNQPQHF. The CDR3 DNA is TGCGCCAGCAGCCAAGTTCCCCAGGGAAGCAATCAGCCCCAGCATTTT.

V usage is TRBV7-9 and J usage is TRBJ1-2; TRBD1 matches at 7 bases. Germline CDR1 is SEHNR and CDR2 is FQNEAQ (reference sequence). The CDR3 contains 13 residues. V shed 5 bases and J 7 bases; nucleotides not matched to a gene: 7. CDR3 protein: CASSPQGYGGYTF. CDR3 in DNA: TGTGCCAGCAGCCCACAGGGGTATGGTGGCTACACCTTC.